This T cell receptor beta chain was identified during a study of monozygotic twins with inflammatory bowel disease. cDNA was made in eight separate reactions per sample. TCRdb reanalyzed the 5' RACE reads and collapses them to one entry per CDR3 protein, without DNA. This repertoire includes some 170,000 distinct CDR3 sequences. This CDR3 has 16 residues. Germline-derived CDR1 and CDR2 are MNHNS and SASEGT. The material sequenced was blood. The chain uses TRBV6-1 and TRBJ1-1; with no DNA, the TCRdb D assignment of TRBD1 cannot be verified. The receptor's source is a human donor with ulcerative colitis or Crohn's disease, or a healthy co-twin of an affected twin (not recorded which). CDR3 sequence: CASTRTWGGRITEAFF.